This TCR beta chain was captured by sequencing in a study of response to subunit inactivated influenza vaccine. General study results and limits: Each seasonal influenza vaccination recruits few new T cells, the authors suggested.

V was clipped by 5 bases and J by 5 bases, with 9 bases between them. The CDR3 loop spans 12 amino acids. A note on this clonotype: Its antigen is undetermined.

TCRdb ran MiXCR on the RT-PCR reads and lists one entry per CDR3 protein. The sample consists of hundreds of thousands of distinct CDR3 sequences, around 14% of them appearing once. The rearrangement joins TRBV12-3 or TRBV12-4 to TRBJ2-5; D gene unclear. This specimen was PBMCs from blood, taken approximately 12 days after vaccination. This TCR derives from a man in his fifties or sixties who received an inactivated influenza vaccine. CDR3 nucleotides: TGTGCCAGCAGTGTTATGGCGGAGACCCAGTACTTC. It codes for CASSVMAETQYF.